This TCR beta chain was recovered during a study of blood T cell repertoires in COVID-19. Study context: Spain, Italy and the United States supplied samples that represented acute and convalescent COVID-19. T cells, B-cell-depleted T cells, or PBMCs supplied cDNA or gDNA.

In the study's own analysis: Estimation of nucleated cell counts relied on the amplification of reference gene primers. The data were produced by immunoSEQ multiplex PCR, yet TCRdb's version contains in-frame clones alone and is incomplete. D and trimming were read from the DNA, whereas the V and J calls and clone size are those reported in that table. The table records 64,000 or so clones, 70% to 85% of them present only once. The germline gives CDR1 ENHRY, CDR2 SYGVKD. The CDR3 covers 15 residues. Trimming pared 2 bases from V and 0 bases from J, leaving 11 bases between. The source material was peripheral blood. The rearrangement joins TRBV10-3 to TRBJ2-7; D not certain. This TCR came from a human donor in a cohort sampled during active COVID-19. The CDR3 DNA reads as TGTGCCATCAGTGAGGGGCACGGTTACTCCTACGAGCAGTACTTC. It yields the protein CAISEGHGYSYEQYF.